This T cell receptor (beta chain) was documented in a study of shared clonotypes between healthy human individuals. The overall study: CD4 naive and memory got three plates each, CD8 naive two, CD8 memory one. Regarding the study as a whole: Clonotype sharing among donors, it was expected, would be affected by sequencing depth. Memory subsets generally showed lower estimated richness than naive subsets.

Here immunoSEQ multiplex PCR was the method, and the copy in TCRdb shows in-frame clones only, minus some. This sample has about 2.2 million clones, with about 93% found just once. Cells designated naive CD8 were CD45RO-negative and were positively selected for CCR7, with terminally differentiated effector memory CD45RA+ cells excluded. Donors, without exception, were Caucasian adults residing in Nashville, Tennessee. Only one count was recorded for this clone. Antigen: not known. CDR1 is SGHRS and CDR2 is YFSETQ in the germline V gene. This CDR3 has 18 residues. Trimming cost V 4 bases and J 0 bases, with 17 bases left between them.

The clonotype comes from a man aged 18 to 29 in good health. Some clones in this sample may be carry-over from other donors' samples. The sequenced sample consisted of naive CD8+ T cells from PBMCs. The chain employs TRBV5-1 and TRBJ2-6, with D perhaps matching TRBD2 (5 bases). The CDR3 bases are TGCGCCAGCAGCGGCGTCCGGGGTTCAAGCTCTGGGGCCAACGTCCTGACTTTC. Its translation is CASSGVRGSSSGANVLTF.